This entry concerns a single T cell receptor (beta chain). The antigen it binds to is not known. No qualities accompany the bases; no much larger clone lies one base away. Trimmed from V: 7 bases; trimmed from J: 3 bases; junction bases lacking a gene match: 10. Taken from cysteine to phenylalanine, the CDR3 has 15 residues. Kept here is only the CDR3 DNA, which spans 45 bases and is read in frame from base 1. Based on the germline V gene, the CDR1 and CDR2 sequences are SGHDT and YYEEEE. This record comes from a study of T cell responses to AZD1222 COVID-19 vaccine (dated by TCRdb to about 2021). Concerning the study at large: AZD1222 recipients whose second dose came at about 4 weeks and those whose second dose came at about 12 weeks were combined into one group, since spike-specific TCR depth and breadth did not differ between the two schedules. TCR sequencing was performed for about 250 trial participants, of whom 200 to 220 were given two doses of AZD1222 and about 25 were given two doses of MenACWY control vaccine. Trial participants were enrolled by age into 18-55, 56-69 and 70-plus year subgroups, with roughly 150, 30 and 60 TCR-sequenced participants respectively.

Beyond this particular receptor, the publication reports: In the small 56-69-year group, the increase in depth fell short of significance, most likely because of low power. Participants were mostly white British and included more females than males, and it was suggested by the authors that clonal diversity may have been underestimated. Only a handful of AZD1222 recipients were SARS-CoV-2 seropositive at baseline, limiting conclusions about previously exposed vaccinees. Reportedly, close to half of the unique spike-specific TCRs recognized epitopes lying outside the regions that are mutated in the B.1.351 and B.1.1.7 variants. The vaccine-associated CD4 TCRs covered the entire spike protein, and the dominant responses fell in regions 160-218 and 743-854. Spike-specific TCR breadth and depth rose significantly after two AZD1222 doses compared with day 0 and with MenACWY recipients. No day 14 peak-response samples were available, so repertoires were characterized only after the peak T cell response.

The label giving this sample's time point can be read as: baseline before first vaccination. The vaccinee samples were drawn from two UK trials, COV001 and COV002, one of which was a single-blind randomized controlled phase 2/3 trial testing AZD1222 (ChAdOx1 nCoV-19) in healthy adults. For TCRbeta chain sequencing, PBMC samples from trial participants were taken at day 0 and at day 28 after the second dose. The CDR3 regions of human TCRbeta chains were subjected to immunosequencing. On the study's bioinformatics: Repertoire TCRs were checked for matches against a reference library of SARS-CoV-2-specific TCRs that had been generated using the MIRA antigen-specificity platform. Breadth was defined as the fraction of unique TCRs that were SARS-CoV-2-associated, and depth was defined as the fraction of total T cells that were SARS-CoV-2-associated. Using the MIRA data, each spike-specific TCR was mapped to the spike region that the TCR reacts to and placed in a CD4 or CD8 class. Log10-transformed breadth and depth values were compared by one-way ANOVA with Sidak's multiple comparisons tests. Not all clones reach the TCRdb copy of this immuneACCESS table, which keeps in-frame sequences only. Checked studies attribute under half of the gap to unresolved V genes and leave the rest unexplained. Clone size and V and J calls were adopted from that table, with D and trimming inferred from the DNA. Counted in this sample were some 87,000 clones; roughly nine tenths of them appeared once. The ten largest clones take up 30% to 40% of the sample.

This specimen was peripheral blood, taken on day 0 of AZD1222 vaccination. This sequence was found in an adult in good health. The sequence joins TRBV5-6 to TRBJ2-1; 7 bases in the middle match TRBD2. At the DNA level, the sequence is TGTGCCAGCTTTGACAGCGGGACTTACTACAATGAGCAGTTCTTC. Its product reads: CASFDSGTYYNEQFF. With all but the CDR3 taken from the reference TRBV5-6 and TRBJ2-1 genes, the full variable domain is: DAGVTQSPTHLIKTRGQQVTLRCSPKSGHDTVSWYQQALGQGPQFIFQYYEEEERQRGNFPDRFSGHQFPNYSSELNVNALLLGDSALYLCASFDSGTYYNEQFFGPGTRLTVL.